Listed below are T cell receptor beta chains from one sample, sequenced in a study of CD8 T cells in Susac syndrome. One entry per CDR3 protein, called by TCRdb with MiXCR from the immunoSEQ multiplex PCR reads. The sample includes 130,000 or so distinct CDR3 sequences, roughly 89% seen only once; the top ten take about 0.23%. Source material: CD8+ T cells from PBMCs. The receptors were gathered from a human donor with multiple sclerosis. CDR3s include the opening cysteine and the closing phenylalanine or tryptophan. The D gene is left open where the match is weak. Some rows have no size entry. The others give once, few or many, or a class for an expanded clone.

V gene	D gene	clone size	J gene	CDR3 protein	CDR3 DNA
TRBV2	-	-	TRBJ2-1	CASSLRVPQGRSYNEQFF	TGTGCCAGCAGCCTAAGGGTACCCCAGGGGCGGTCCTACAATGAGCAGTTCTTC
TRBV13	-	-	TRBJ2-7	CASSRYVPAEQYF	TGTGCCAGCAGCCGATACGTTCCCGCCGAGCAGTACTTC
TRBV12-3/TRBV12-4	-	-	TRBJ2-1	CASGKDEYNEQFF	TGTGCCAGCGGAAAAGACGAGTACAATGAGCAGTTCTTC
TRBV29-1	-	-	TRBJ1-2	CSVEHTGYGYTF	TGCAGCGTTGAACACACAGGCTATGGCTACACCTTC
TRBV29-1	TRBD1	-	TRBJ2-1	CSGTGGNEQFF	TGCAGCGGGACAGGGGGCAATGAGCAGTTCTTC
TRBV19	-	-	TRBJ2-7	CASSMEFLHYEQYF	TGTGCCAGTAGTATGGAATTCCTACACTACGAGCAGTACTTC
TRBV7-9	TRBD2	-	TRBJ2-7	CASSFSGGRAHEQYF	TGTGCCAGCAGCTTCAGTGGCGGGAGGGCCCACGAGCAGTACTTC
TRBV15	-	-	TRBJ1-1	CATFPLGRDQMNTEAFF	TGTGCCACCTTCCCCTTGGGGCGGGACCAAATGAACACTGAAGCTTTCTTT
TRBV12-3/TRBV12-4	-	-	TRBJ1-2	CASSFGGGGDGYTF	TGTGCCAGCAGTTTTGGGGGGGGAGGAGATGGCTACACCTTC
TRBV7-9	TRBD2	once	TRBJ2-7	CASSSRGGYEQYF	TGTGCCAGCAGCTCACGGGGGGGCTACGAGCAGTACTTC
TRBV19	-	once	TRBJ2-2	CATGWQYAGELFF	TGTGCCACAGGGTGGCAGTATGCCGGGGAGCTGTTTTTT
TRBV9	-	-	TRBJ1-3	CASRGSLSDTIYF	TGTGCCAGCAGGGGGTCTCTTTCTGACACCATATATTTT
TRBV27	TRBD1	-	TRBJ1-2	CASSRGQGDGYTF	TGTGCCAGCAGTCGCGGACAGGGGGATGGCTACACCTTC
TRBV11-2	TRBD1	-	TRBJ2-4	CASSLGQGVWNIQYF	TGTGCCAGCAGCTTGGGACAGGGGGTTTGGAACATTCAGTACTTC
TRBV7-9	-	-	TRBJ1-4	CASSFGQVATNEKLFF	TGTGCCAGCAGCTTTGGCCAGGTTGCAACTAATGAAAAACTGTTTTTT
TRBV28	-	once	TRBJ2-5	CASSLSFGVKETQYF	TGTGCCAGCAGTCTTAGTTTCGGTGTGAAAGAGACCCAGTACTTC
TRBV4-1	-	-	TRBJ2-7	CASSQDTGAYEQYF	TGCGCCAGCAGCCAAGATACGGGTGCCTACGAGCAGTACTTC
TRBV4-1	-	-	TRBJ2-5	CASSQSSPGPRQETQYF	TGCGCCAGCAGCCAAAGCTCTCCGGGACCCCGGCAAGAGACCCAGTACTTC
TRBV7-8	TRBD1	-	TRBJ2-7	CASSGGQVYEQYF	TGTGCCAGCAGCGGGGGACAGGTCTACGAGCAGTACTTC
TRBV7-9	-	-	TRBJ1-5	CASSRTGNNQPQHF	TGTGCCAGCAGTCGGACCGGTAACAATCAGCCCCAGCATTTT
TRBV7-2	TRBD2	-	TRBJ2-6	CASSYGGGIGANVLTF	TGTGCCAGCAGCTATGGGGGAGGGATTGGGGCCAACGTCCTGACTTTC
TRBV28	-	-	TRBJ2-2	CASSYGTTNTGELFF	TGTGCCAGCAGCTACGGGACAACGAACACCGGGGAGCTGTTTTTT
TRBV12-3/TRBV12-4	TRBD2	once	TRBJ2-7	CASSFPGLMGLEQYF	TGTGCCAGCAGTTTTCCGGGACTAATGGGATTGGAGCAGTACTTC
TRBV20-1	TRBD1	-	TRBJ2-2	CSAPRTGSNTGELFF	TGCAGTGCTCCTAGGACAGGCTCTAACACCGGGGAGCTGTTTTTT
TRBV3-1	-	-	TRBJ2-7	CASSQGRLGHEQYF	TGTGCCAGCAGCCAAGGCCGGCTAGGCCACGAGCAGTACTTC
TRBV5-1	-	-	TRBJ1-1	CASSFDANTEAFF	TGCGCCAGCAGCTTCGACGCGAACACTGAAGCTTTCTTT
TRBV27	-	-	TRBJ2-7	CASATDPREQYF	TGTGCCAGCGCGACAGATCCCCGGGAGCAGTACTTC
TRBV9	-	-	TRBJ1-1	CASNNPGAGDTEAFF	TGTGCCAGCAACAATCCAGGGGCTGGGGACACTGAAGCTTTCTTT
TRBV27	-	once	TRBJ2-7	CASSLSMLASSYEQYF	TGTGCCAGCAGTTTATCGATGCTAGCGAGCTCCTACGAGCAGTACTTC
TRBV4-2	TRBD1	-	TRBJ1-2	CASSQDLMDRNYGYTF	TGTGCCAGCAGCCAAGATCTTATGGACAGGAACTATGGCTACACCTTC
TRBV20-1	TRBD2	once	TRBJ2-1	CSAPVLAEYNEQFF	TGCAGTGCCCCCGTGCTAGCGGAATACAATGAGCAGTTCTTC
TRBV4-3	TRBD2	-	TRBJ2-4	CASSLERGRVLAKNIQYF	TGCGCCAGCAGCCTTGAGCGGGGTAGGGTGCTAGCCAAAAACATTCAGTACTTC
TRBV3-1	-	-	TRBJ2-7	CASSQDRYEQYF	TGTGCCAGCAGCCAAGATCGGTACGAGCAGTACTTC
TRBV5-1	TRBD2	-	TRBJ2-1	CASSLEGLAGGEQFF	TGCGCCAGCAGCTTGGAGGGACTAGCGGGAGGGGAGCAGTTCTTC
TRBV20-1	-	-	TRBJ1-1	CRIRTENTEAFF	TGCAGAATAAGGACAGAGAACACTGAAGCTTTCTTT
TRBV24-1	TRBD2	-	TRBJ2-1	CATSDSSGRADEQFF	TGTGCCACCAGTGATTCGTCCGGGAGGGCGGATGAGCAGTTCTTC
TRBV20-1	TRBD2	-	TRBJ2-2	CSASPTSGFAVELFF	TGCAGTGCTAGCCCGACTAGCGGGTTCGCAGTGGAGCTGTTTTTT
TRBV18	-	-	TRBJ2-2	CASSPDTGELFF	TGTGCCAGCTCACCAGACACCGGGGAGCTGTTTTTT
TRBV4-3	TRBD2	-	TRBJ2-3	CASSPEAGLAGSTDTQYF	TGCGCCAGCAGCCCCGAGGCCGGACTAGCGGGATCCACAGATACGCAGTATTTT
TRBV24-1	TRBD2	-	TRBJ2-2	CATSATGGNTGELFF	TGTGCCACCAGTGCAACGGGAGGGAACACCGGGGAGCTGTTTTTT
TRBV4-3	-	-	TRBJ2-7	CASSYSSWNYEQYF	TGCGCCAGCAGCTACAGTTCGTGGAACTACGAGCAGTACTTC